What follows is one T cell receptor beta chain and its context. It has no known antigen specificity. Qualities for individual bases were not recorded, and no much larger clone is one base off. Library construction relied on the immunoSEQ multiplex PCR assay. Sourced from immuneACCESS, this table was stored by TCRdb with only in-frame sequences that have V and J called. A share of the clones is absent; for the studies checked, an unresolved V gene accounts for under half, and the remainder has no known explanation. Counted in this sample were about 57,000 clones; around 91% of them appeared once. The ten top clones hold more than 1.5% of the sample. The germline V gene sets CDR1 to MDHEN and CDR2 to SYDVKM. There are 17 amino acids in the CDR3, from cysteine to phenylalanine inclusive. Only the CDR3 DNA is retained, 51 bases long and in frame from the first base. After removal of 5 bases from V and 2 bases from J, the junction retains 10 bases not matched to a gene.

This record comes from a study of T cell changes during pregnancy in multiple sclerosis (dated by TCRdb to about 2019). Turning to the overall study: Changes in the T cell repertoire over the course of pregnancy were examined in this study in women with multiple sclerosis.

The chain joins TRBV28 to TRBJ2-5, and TRBD1 matches 11 of the central bases. The specimen comprised peripheral blood, sampled after pregnancy. The source of this sequence is a female donor with multiple sclerosis, enrolled in a pregnancy study. The DNA sequence reads TGTGCCAGCAGTAGAGACTTCGGGACAGGGGGGCAAGAGACCCAGTACTTC. Its translation reads: CASSRDFGTGGQETQYF.